This T cell receptor beta chain was sequenced during a study of cytotoxic CD8 clonotypes in ibrutinib-treated CLL. Study outcomes and limitations: Public clonotypes showed up rarely, and on treatment they shrank or held steady. Circulating CD8+ T-cell counts were tracked by baseline clonality, which exceeded that of age-matched healthy donors. Clonality was elevated at ibrutinib response and had returned toward baseline at progression. Samples were collected at differing times from sustained-remission and progressing patients.

Profiling relied on immunoSEQ multiplex PCR, and the TCRdb table lists in-frame clones only, not all of them. Here the sample spans 60,000 to 95,000 clones, approximately 87% being singletons. Trimming at V came to 5 bases and at J to 8 bases, leaving 11 bases not matched to a gene. CDR3 size: 15 residues. CDR1 and CDR2 (germline): MNHNS, SASEGT. With respect to this clone: Its antigen is unidentified.

The sample consisted of PBMCs, taken after 24 months of ibrutinib treatment. The rearrangement uses TRBV6-1 and TRBJ2-2; 7 bases are shared with TRBD2. The TCR originated in a human donor with chronic lymphocytic leukemia. CDR3 coding DNA: TGTGCCAGCAGTAGCCGGACTAGGCCGGGTGGGGAGCTGTTTTTT. Translated: CASSSRTRPGGELFF.